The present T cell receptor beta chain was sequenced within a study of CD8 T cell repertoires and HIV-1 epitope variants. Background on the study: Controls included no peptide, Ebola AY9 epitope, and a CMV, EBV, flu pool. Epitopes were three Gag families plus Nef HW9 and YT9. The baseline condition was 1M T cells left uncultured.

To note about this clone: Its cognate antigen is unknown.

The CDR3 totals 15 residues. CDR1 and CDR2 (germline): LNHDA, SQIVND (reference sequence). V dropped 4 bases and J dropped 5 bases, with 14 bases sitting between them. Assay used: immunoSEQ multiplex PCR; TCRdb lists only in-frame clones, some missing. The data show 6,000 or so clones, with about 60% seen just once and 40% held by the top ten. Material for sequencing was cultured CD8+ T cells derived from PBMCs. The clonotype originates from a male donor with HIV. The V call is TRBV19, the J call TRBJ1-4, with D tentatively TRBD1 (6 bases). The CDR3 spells CASSTYRDINEKLFF. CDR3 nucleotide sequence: TGTGCCAGTAGTACTTACCGGGACATCAATGAAAAACTGTTTTTT.